Presented here are 23 T cell receptor beta chains from one specimen sequenced in a study of response to subunit inactivated influenza vaccine. TCRdb re-analysed the RT-PCR reads in MiXCR, keeping a single row per CDR3 protein. The sample has 500,000 to 600,000 distinct CDR3 sequences, about 14% seen once; the top ten hold approximately 10%. Source: PBMCs from blood, taken roughly 12 days after vaccination. Receptors were obtained from a man between 45 and 60 years old who received an inactivated influenza vaccine.

The chain links TRBV4-3 to TRBJ2-5; a weak D match, TRBD1 (6 bases). CDR1 and CDR2 from the germline V gene are LGHNA and YSLEER. The CDR3 covers 16 residues. The V end lost 2 bases, the J end lost 5 bases, and 18 bases lay between the germline ends. The DNA of the CDR3 is TGCGCCAGCAGCCAAAAGTACACAGGGAAAGGGGAGACCCAGTACTTC. It translates to CASSQKYTGKGETQYF.

The V and J genes are TRBV10-1 and TRBJ2-4, with TRBD1 identical over 9 bases. The CDR3 sequence is 15 residues long. The germline V gene encodes CDR1 WNHNN and CDR2 SYGVQD (reference sequence). V shed 8 bases and J 5 bases; nucleotides not matched to a gene: 10. The CDR3 reads CASGTDRGPQNIQYF. CDR3 DNA: TGCGCCAGCGGCACGGACAGGGGACCCCAAAACATTCAGTACTTC.

A few counts support this clonotype. J is TRBJ2-1 and V is TRBV5-1; 7 bases match TRBD2. This CDR3 is built from 13 residues. V shed 3 bases and J 9 bases; nucleotides not matched to a gene: 6. The germline gives CDR1 SGHRS, CDR2 YFSETQ. CDR3 sequence reads: CASSSPTSREQFF. The CDR3 coding sequence is TGCGCCAGCAGCTCCCCGACTAGCCGTGAGCAGTTCTTC.

The V call is TRBV29-1, the J call TRBJ2-7; D possibly corresponds to TRBD2 (6 bases). CDR1 is SQVTM, CDR2 ANQGSEA, per germline. V lost 4 bases and J 3 bases, leaving 13 bases between the germline ends. This CDR3 has 13 residues. The CDR3 is CSVVSDSGYEQYF. CDR3 DNA: TGCAGCGTTGTCTCCGATAGCGGCTACGAGCAGTACTTC.

This clonotype has a handful of counts. The chain carries TRBV30 and TRBJ2-1; D may be TRBD1 or TRBD2 (6 bases each). Per germline, CDR1 GTSNPN and CDR2 SVGIG (reference sequence). V dropped 3 bases and J dropped 11 bases, with 11 bases sitting between them. This CDR3 is 11 amino acids long. DNA for the CDR3: TGTGCCTGGAGAAGGGGGGAGCAGCAGTTCTTC. Its protein is CAWRRGEQQFF.

This clonotype was detected only a few times. V and J are TRBV7-2 and TRBJ2-3; D remains unclear. This CDR3 is built from 13 residues. Per the germline V gene, CDR1 is SGHTA and CDR2 is FQGNSA. Trimming stripped 1 base from V and 4 bases from J, with 6 bases between. CDR3 protein: CASSLEGPDTQYF. The CDR3 DNA sequence: TGTGCCAGCAGCTTAGAAGGCCCAGATACGCAGTATTTT.

This clonotype was observed a few times. The chain combines TRBV6-1 with TRBJ2-3; perhaps D is TRBD1 or TRBD2 (6 bases each). V dropped 4 bases and J dropped 4 bases, with 9 bases sitting between them. CDR3 size: 13 residues. Germline V CDR1 and CDR2: MNHNS, SASEGT. The CDR3 sequence: CASSAGAADTQYF. The DNA of the CDR3 is TGTGCCAGCAGTGCGGGGGCCGCAGATACGCAGTATTTT.

This clonotype was counted only a few times. This chain uses TRBV7-8 with TRBJ2-1; 7 bases align to TRBD2. Per the germline V gene, CDR1 is SGHVS and CDR2 is FQNEAQ. The ends lost 5 bases at V and 5 bases at J; junction bases unmatched: 6. The length of the CDR3 is 14 residues. CDR3 coding DNA: TGTGCCAGCAGCCAAATCGGGACTAACAATGAGCAGTTCTTC. It encodes CASSQIGTNNEQFF.

V usage is TRBV4-2 and J usage is TRBJ2-1, with 11 bases aligning to TRBD2. CDR1 is LGHNA, CDR2 YNFKEQ, per germline. V lost 0 bases and J lost 11; bases outside the gene matches: 9. The CDR3 consists of 16 residues. The CDR3 reads CASSQDLLAGAWKQFF. In DNA, the CDR3 is TGTGCCAGCAGCCAAGATCTACTAGCGGGAGCTTGGAAGCAGTTCTTC.

J is TRBJ2-7 and V is TRBV10-1; D remains ambiguous. CDR3 size: 12 residues. Trimming cost V 0 bases and J 7 bases, with 7 bases left between them. Germline CDR1 and CDR2: WNHNN and SYGVQD (reference sequence). CDR3 DNA: TGCGCCAGCAGTGAGTCTTTGGGTGAGCAGTACTTC. The encoded protein is CASSESLGEQYF.

The chain is built from TRBV7-2 and TRBJ2-3, with D tentatively TRBD2 (7 bases). This CDR3 spans 16 amino acids. Trimming stripped 5 bases from V and 4 bases from J, with 19 bases between. Germline V gene sequence: CDR1 SGHTA, CDR2 FQGNSA. CDR3 protein: CASSRLGGAGPDTQYF. CDR3 coding DNA: TGTGCCAGCAGCCGTCTGGGGGGGGCAGGGCCAGATACGCAGTATTTT. Based on the CDR3 plus reference TRBV7-2 and TRBJ2-3, the full variable domain is GAGVSQSPSNKVTEKGKDVELRCDPISGHTALYWYRQSLGQGLEFLIYFQGNSAPDKSGLPSDRFSAERTGGSVSTLTIQRTQQEDSAVYLCASSRLGGAGPDTQYFGPGTRLTVL.

This clonotype has more than one count but fewer than ten. The V call is TRBV28, the J call TRBJ2-3, with 10 bases matching TRBD2. The V and J ends lost 3 bases and 2 bases, in that order; junction bases with no gene match: 11. CDR1 MDHEN and CDR2 SYDVKM come from the germline V gene. The CDR3 runs 18 residues. The CDR3 DNA reads TGTGCCAGCAGTTTCGGGTGGGAGACTAGCGGGCACACAGATACGCAGTATTTT. It translates to CASSFGWETSGHTDTQYF.

The sample holds a few counts of this clonotype. J is TRBJ2-7 and V is TRBV12-3 or TRBV12-4, with D tentatively TRBD2 (5 bases). The CDR3 consists of 13 residues. Trimming pared 5 bases from V and 2 bases from J, leaving 10 bases between. The CDR3 region is CASSPHGAYEQYF. The CDR3 DNA is TGTGCCAGCAGTCCTCACGGGGCCTACGAGCAGTACTTC.

The sample holds a few counts of this clonotype. The chain carries TRBV20-1 and TRBJ2-7, with 16 bases that match TRBD2. CDR1 is DFQATT, CDR2 SNEGSKA, per germline (reference sequence). The CDR3 sequence is 18 residues long. The V and J ends lost 6 bases and 0 bases, in that order; junction bases with no gene match: 11. CDR3: CSAPPGLAGGKISYEQYF. DNA for the CDR3: TGCAGTGCCCCACCGGGACTAGCGGGGGGGAAGATCTCCTACGAGCAGTACTTC.

This clonotype was recorded a few times. The chain employs TRBV7-6 and TRBJ1-5, with D hard to call. The CDR3 contains 13 residues. CDR1 SGHVS and CDR2 FNYEAQ come from the germline V gene. The germline V and J ends were trimmed by 1 base and 5 bases, with 6 bases remaining between them. The CDR3 bases are TGTGCCAGCAGCTTAGACCCCTATCAGCCCCAGCATTTT. Amino acid sequence: CASSLDPYQPQHF.

This clonotype was observed many times. This sequence joins TRBV5-1 and TRBJ2-3, with unresolved D. This CDR3 spans 14 amino acids. Germline CDR1 reads SGHRS; CDR2 reads YFSETQ. Trimming left V 3 bases short and J 0 bases short, with 8 bases between. The CDR3 loop is CASSSRPSTDTQYF. The CDR3 DNA is TGCGCCAGCAGCTCTAGGCCTAGCACAGATACGCAGTATTTT. The entire variable domain, with the rest obtained from reference TRBV5-1 and TRBJ2-3, is as follows: KAGVTQTPRYLIKTRGQQVTLSCSPISGHRSVSWYQQTPGQGLQFLFEYFSETQRNKGNFPGRFSGRQFSNSRSEMNVSTLELGDSALYLCASSSRPSTDTQYFGPGTRLTVL.

This clonotype showed up just a few times. The chain couples TRBV6-5 to TRBJ1-6; TRBD1 agrees at 7 bases. Losses at the gene ends were 4 bases for V and 11 bases for J; bases not matched to a gene: 5. The CDR3 is made up of 13 amino acids. Looked up from germline, CDR1 is MNHEY and CDR2 is SVGAGI. This chain's CDR3 is CASSLDRRTPLHF. The CDR3 DNA reads TGTGCCAGCAGTTTGGACAGGAGGACACCCCTCCACTTT.

The V gene is TRBV6-2 or TRBV6-3, the J gene TRBJ2-4, with 7 bases lining up with TRBD1. J was trimmed by 1 base and V by 5 bases; bases with no gene match: 8. CDR1 is MNHEY and CDR2 is SVGEGT in the germline V gene. This CDR3 has 16 amino acids. CDR3 residues: CASSDLGGWAKNIQYF. CDR3 DNA sequence: TGTGCCAGCAGTGACTTAGGGGGCTGGGCCAAAAACATTCAGTACTTC.

This clonotype was observed at least ten times. The chain employs TRBV12-3 or TRBV12-4 and TRBJ2-2; the D gene could be TRBD1 or TRBD2 (6 bases each). The CDR3 has 15 amino acids. Trimming shortened V by 3 bases and J by 4 bases, and 12 bases separated the two germline ends. In DNA form, the CDR3 reads TGTGCCAGCAGTTTTAGGGGGGCTGGCACCGGGGAGCTGTTTTTT. Its translation is CASSFRGAGTGELFF.

This clonotype was recorded a few times. This chain links TRBV3-1 with TRBJ1-6; the match to TRBD1 covers 7 bases. The CDR3 spans 14 residues. V lost 1 base and J lost 10; bases outside the gene matches: 4. The germline V gene encodes CDR1 LGHDT and CDR2 YNNKEL (reference sequence). CDR3 DNA: TGTGCCAGCAGCCAAGGACAGGGAGGCTCACCCCTCCACTTT. It encodes CASSQGQGGSPLHF.

This clonotype was seen only a few times. The chain has TRBV24-1 and TRBJ2-1; tentatively, D is TRBD1 or TRBD2 (5 bases each). V was clipped by 2 bases and J by 9 bases, with 13 bases between them. CDR3 length: 14 amino acids. Germline-derived CDR1 and CDR2 are KGHDR and SFDVKD. In DNA form, the CDR3 reads TGTGCCACCAGTGATTCCCTTGGGGGAATTGAGCAGTTCTTC. It yields the protein CATSDSLGGIEQFF.

This chain connects TRBV27 to TRBJ2-3; TRBD2 matches at 10 bases. This CDR3 has 15 residues. Trimming at V came to 2 bases and at J to 7 bases, leaving 6 bases not matched to a gene. The germline gives CDR1 MNHEY, CDR2 SMNVEV (reference sequence). CDR3 in amino acids: CASSLMLAGVNTQYF. The CDR3 DNA is TGTGCCAGCAGTTTAATGCTAGCGGGAGTGAATACGCAGTATTTT.

This clonotype has more than one count but fewer than ten. J is TRBJ2-3 and V is TRBV20-1, with D maybe TRBD2 (5 bases). From germline, CDR1 is DFQATT and CDR2 SNEGSKA (reference sequence). The CDR3 covers 15 residues. The V end lost 0 bases, the J end lost 2 bases, and 12 bases lay between the germline ends. CDR3 DNA sequence: TGCAGTGCTAGAGATCGAAAGGGAGCCACAGATACGCAGTATTTT. The encoded protein is CSARDRKGATDTQYF.